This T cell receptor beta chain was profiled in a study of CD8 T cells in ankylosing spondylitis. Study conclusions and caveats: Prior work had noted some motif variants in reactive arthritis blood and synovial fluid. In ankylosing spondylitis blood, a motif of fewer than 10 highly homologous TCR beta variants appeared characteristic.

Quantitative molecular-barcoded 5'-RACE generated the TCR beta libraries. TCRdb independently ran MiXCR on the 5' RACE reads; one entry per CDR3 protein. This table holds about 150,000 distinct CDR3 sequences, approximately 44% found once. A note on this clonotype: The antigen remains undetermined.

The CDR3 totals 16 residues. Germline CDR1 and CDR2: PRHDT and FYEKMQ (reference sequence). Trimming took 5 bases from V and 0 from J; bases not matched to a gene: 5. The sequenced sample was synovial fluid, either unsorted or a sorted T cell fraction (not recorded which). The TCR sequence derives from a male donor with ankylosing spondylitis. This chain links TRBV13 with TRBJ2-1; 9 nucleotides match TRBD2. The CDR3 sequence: CASSLRGGVSYNEQFF. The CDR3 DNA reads TGTGCCAGCAGCCTCCGCGGGGGGGTCTCCTACAATGAGCAGTTCTTC.